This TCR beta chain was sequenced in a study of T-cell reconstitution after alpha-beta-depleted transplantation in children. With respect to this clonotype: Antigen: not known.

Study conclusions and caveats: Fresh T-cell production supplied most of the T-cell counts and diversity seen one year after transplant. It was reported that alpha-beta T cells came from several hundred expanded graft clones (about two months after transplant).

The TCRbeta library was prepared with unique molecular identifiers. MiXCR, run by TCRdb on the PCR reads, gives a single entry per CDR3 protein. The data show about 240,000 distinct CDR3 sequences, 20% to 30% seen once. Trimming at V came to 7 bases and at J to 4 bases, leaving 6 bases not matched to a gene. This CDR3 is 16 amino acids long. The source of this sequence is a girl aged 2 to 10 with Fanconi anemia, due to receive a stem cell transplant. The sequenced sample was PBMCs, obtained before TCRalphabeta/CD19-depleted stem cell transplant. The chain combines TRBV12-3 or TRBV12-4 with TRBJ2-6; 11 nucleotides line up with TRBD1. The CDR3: CASTGQGARGANVLTF. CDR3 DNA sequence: TGTGCCAGCACAGGACAGGGGGCAAGGGGGGCCAACGTCCTGACTTTC.